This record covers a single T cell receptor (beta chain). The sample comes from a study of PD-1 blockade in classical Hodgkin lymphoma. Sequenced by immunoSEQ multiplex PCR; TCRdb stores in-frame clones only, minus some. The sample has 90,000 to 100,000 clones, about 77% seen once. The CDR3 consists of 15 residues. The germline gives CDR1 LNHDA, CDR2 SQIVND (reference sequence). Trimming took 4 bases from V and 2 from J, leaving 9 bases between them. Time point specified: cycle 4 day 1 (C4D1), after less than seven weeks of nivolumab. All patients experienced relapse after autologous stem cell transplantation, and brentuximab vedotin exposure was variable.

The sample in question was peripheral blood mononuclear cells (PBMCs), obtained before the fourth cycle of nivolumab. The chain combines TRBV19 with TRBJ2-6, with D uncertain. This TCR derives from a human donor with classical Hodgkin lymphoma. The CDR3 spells CASSTTGPGANVLTF. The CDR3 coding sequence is TGTGCCAGTAGTACGACGGGTCCTGGGGCCAACGTCCTGACTTTC.